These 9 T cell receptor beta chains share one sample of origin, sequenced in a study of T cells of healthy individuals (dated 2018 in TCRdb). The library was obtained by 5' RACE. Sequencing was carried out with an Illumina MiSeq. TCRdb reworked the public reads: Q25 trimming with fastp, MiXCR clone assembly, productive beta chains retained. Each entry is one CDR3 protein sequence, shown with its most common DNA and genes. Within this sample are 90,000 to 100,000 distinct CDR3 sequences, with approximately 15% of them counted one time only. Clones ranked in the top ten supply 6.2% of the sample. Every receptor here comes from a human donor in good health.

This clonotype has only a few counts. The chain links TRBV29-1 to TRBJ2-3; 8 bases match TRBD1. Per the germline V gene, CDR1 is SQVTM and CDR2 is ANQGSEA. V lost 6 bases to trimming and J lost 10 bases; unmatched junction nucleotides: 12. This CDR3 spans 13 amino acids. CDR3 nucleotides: TGCAGCGTCGTGGGGCAGGGGGCTAGGGCGCAGTATTTT. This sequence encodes CSVVGQGARAQYF.

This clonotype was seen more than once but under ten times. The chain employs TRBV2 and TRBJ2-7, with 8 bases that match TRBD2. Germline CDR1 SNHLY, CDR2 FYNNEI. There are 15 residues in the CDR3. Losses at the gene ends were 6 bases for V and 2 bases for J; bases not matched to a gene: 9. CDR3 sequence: CASRPATSGTYEQYF. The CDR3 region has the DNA TGTGCCAGCAGACCTGCAACTAGCGGAACCTACGAGCAGTACTTC.

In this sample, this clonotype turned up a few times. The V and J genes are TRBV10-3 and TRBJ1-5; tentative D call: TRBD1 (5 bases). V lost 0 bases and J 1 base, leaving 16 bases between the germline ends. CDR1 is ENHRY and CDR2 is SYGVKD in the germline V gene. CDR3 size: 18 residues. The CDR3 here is CAISESGGSPTSNQPQHF. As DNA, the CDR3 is TGTGCCATCAGTGAGTCGGGGGGGTCCCCTACAAGCAATCAGCCCCAGCATTTT.

The chain's CDR3 is CASSTDMVPAYEQYF. The CDR3 DNA is TGTGCCAGCAGCACCGACATGGTCCCGGCATACGAGCAGTACTTC. This chain connects TRBV7-9 to TRBJ2-7; D gene ambiguous. V lost 5 bases and J 4 bases, leaving 18 bases between the germline ends. CDR3 size: 15 residues. Germline CDR1 and CDR2: SEHNR and FQNEAQ (reference sequence). Complete variable domain (other parts from reference TRBV7-9 and TRBJ2-7): DTGVSQNPRHKITKRGQNVTFRCDPISEHNRLYWYRQTLGQGPEFLTYFQNEAQLEKSRLLSDRFSAERPKGSFSTLEIQRTEQGDSAMYLCASSTDMVPAYEQYFGPGTRLTVT.

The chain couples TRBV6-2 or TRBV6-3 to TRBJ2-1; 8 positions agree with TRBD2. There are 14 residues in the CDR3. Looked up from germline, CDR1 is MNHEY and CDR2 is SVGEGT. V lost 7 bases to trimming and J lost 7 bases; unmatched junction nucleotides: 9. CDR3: CASNRAGDWNEQFF. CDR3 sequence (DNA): TGTGCCAGCAACCGAGCGGGAGACTGGAATGAGCAGTTCTTC.

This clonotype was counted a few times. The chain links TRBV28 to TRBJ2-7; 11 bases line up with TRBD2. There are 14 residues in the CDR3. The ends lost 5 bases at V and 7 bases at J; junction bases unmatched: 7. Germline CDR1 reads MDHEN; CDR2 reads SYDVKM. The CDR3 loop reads CASSLLAGVDEQYF. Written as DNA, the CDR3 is TGTGCCAGCAGTCTACTAGCGGGGGTGGATGAGCAGTACTTC.

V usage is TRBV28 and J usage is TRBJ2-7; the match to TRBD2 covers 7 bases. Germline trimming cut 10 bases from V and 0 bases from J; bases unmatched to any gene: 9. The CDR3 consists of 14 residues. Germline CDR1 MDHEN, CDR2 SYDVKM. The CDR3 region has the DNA TGTGCCACCCGGAGCGGGGATAGCTCCTACGAGCAGTACTTC. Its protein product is CATRSGDSSYEQYF.

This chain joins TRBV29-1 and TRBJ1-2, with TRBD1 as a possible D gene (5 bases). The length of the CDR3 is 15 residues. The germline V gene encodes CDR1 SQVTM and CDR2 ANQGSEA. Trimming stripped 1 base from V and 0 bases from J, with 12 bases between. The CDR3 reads CSVEGGAAANYGYTF. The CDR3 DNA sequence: TGCAGCGTTGAAGGCGGGGCGGCCGCTAACTATGGCTACACCTTC. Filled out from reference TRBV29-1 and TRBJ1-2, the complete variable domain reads SAVISQKPSRDICQRGTSLTIQCQVDSQVTMMFWYRQQPGQSLTLIATANQGSEATYESGFVIDKFPISRPNLTFSTLTVSNMSPEDSSIYLCSVEGGAAANYGYTFGSGTRLTVV.

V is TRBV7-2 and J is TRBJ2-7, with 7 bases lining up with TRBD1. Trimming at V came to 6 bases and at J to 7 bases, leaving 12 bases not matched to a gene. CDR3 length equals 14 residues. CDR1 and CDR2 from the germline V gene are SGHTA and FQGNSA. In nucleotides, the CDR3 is TGTGCCAGCAGTCCGACAGGGTTTTCGGGTGAGCAGTACTTC. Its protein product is CASSPTGFSGEQYF.